The rows below give T cell receptor beta chains drawn from one sample of a study of T-cell memory formation after mild COVID-19. TCRdb analysed the 5' RACE reads with MiXCR anew, one entry per CDR3 protein. The table records fewer than 250,000 distinct CDR3 sequences, roughly 18% of them present only once. Sequences were obtained from PBMCs or a T cell subset sorted from them (not recorded which). These receptor sequences come from an adult woman who had mild COVID-19 (a few samples of this study predate the infection). Cell type and time point are not known. Each CDR3 is given with its conserved first and last residue. D genes are given only for firm matches. Size tells how often a clone was seen (once, few, many) or the class of an expanded clone, and some rows leave it out.

CDR3aa: CSVAKMLSNTEAFF
CDR3nt: TGCAGCGTTGCAAAAATGCTTTCGAACACTGAAGCTTTCTTT
len: 14
v_gene: TRBV29-1
abundance: few
j_gene: TRBJ1-1
d_gene: NA

CDR3aa: CASSQTSGSTDTQYF
CDR3nt: TGTGCCAGCTCACAGACTAGCGGAAGCACAGATACGCAGTATTTT
len: 15
v_gene: TRBV18
abundance: NA
j_gene: TRBJ2-3
d_gene: TRBD2

CDR3aa: CASRSGTRKDTQYF
CDR3nt: TGCGCCAGCCGGAGCGGGACTAGGAAAGATACGCAGTATTTT
len: 14
v_gene: TRBV4-1
abundance: NA
j_gene: TRBJ2-3
d_gene: TRBD2

CDR3aa: CASSRGGQVPQETQYF
CDR3nt: TGCGCCAGCAGCAGAGGGGGACAGGTCCCCCAAGAGACCCAGTACTTC
len: 16
v_gene: TRBV5-1
abundance: few
j_gene: TRBJ2-5
d_gene: TRBD1

CDR3aa: CASSQDPTSGANVLTF
CDR3nt: TGTGCCAGCAGCCAAGACCCCACGTCTGGGGCCAACGTCCTGACTTTC
len: 16
v_gene: TRBV4-2
abundance: few
j_gene: TRBJ2-6
d_gene: NA

CDR3aa: CSAHRLAGLQETQYF
CDR3nt: TGCAGTGCTCACAGACTAGCGGGGCTCCAAGAGACCCAGTACTTC
len: 15
v_gene: TRBV20-1
abundance: NA
j_gene: TRBJ2-5
d_gene: TRBD2

CDR3aa: CASSPGGQGPHNEQFF
CDR3nt: TGCGCCAGCAGCCCGGGAGGACAGGGCCCGCACAATGAGCAGTTCTTC
len: 16
v_gene: TRBV5-1
abundance: many
j_gene: TRBJ2-1
d_gene: NA

CDR3aa: CASSLVSSGKETQYF
CDR3nt: TGCGCCAGCAGCTTGGTATCTAGCGGGAAAGAGACCCAGTACTTC
len: 15
v_gene: TRBV5-1
abundance: few
j_gene: TRBJ2-5
d_gene: TRBD2

CDR3aa: CASSPGQPVGYTF
CDR3nt: TGTGCCAGCAGCCCCGGGCAGCCGGTTGGCTACACCTTC
len: 13
v_gene: TRBV7-9
abundance: NA
j_gene: TRBJ1-2
d_gene: NA

CDR3aa: CASSPMDLGPYGYTF
CDR3nt: TGTGCCAGCAGTCCTATGGACCTGGGGCCCTATGGCTACACCTTC
len: 15
v_gene: TRBV7-9
abundance: NA
j_gene: TRBJ1-2
d_gene: NA

CDR3aa: CASMLAGGDTQYF
CDR3nt: TGCGCCAGCATGCTAGCGGGAGGAGATACGCAGTATTTT
len: 13
v_gene: TRBV5-1
abundance: once
j_gene: TRBJ2-3
d_gene: TRBD2

CDR3aa: CASSVKGAGETQYF
CDR3nt: TGTGCCAGCAGCGTGAAAGGGGCCGGGGAGACCCAGTACTTC
len: 14
v_gene: TRBV9
abundance: many
j_gene: TRBJ2-5
d_gene: NA

CDR3aa: CASSLGGAYNSPLHF
CDR3nt: TGTGCCAGCAGTTTAGGTGGGGCCTATAATTCACCCCTCCACTTT
len: 15
v_gene: TRBV12-3/TRBV12-4
abundance: few
j_gene: TRBJ1-6
d_gene: NA

CDR3aa: CASSLGLLLNTEAFF
CDR3nt: TGTGCCAGCAGTTTAGGTTTGTTATTGAACACTGAAGCTTTCTTT
len: 15
v_gene: TRBV12-3/TRBV12-4
abundance: NA
j_gene: TRBJ1-1
d_gene: NA